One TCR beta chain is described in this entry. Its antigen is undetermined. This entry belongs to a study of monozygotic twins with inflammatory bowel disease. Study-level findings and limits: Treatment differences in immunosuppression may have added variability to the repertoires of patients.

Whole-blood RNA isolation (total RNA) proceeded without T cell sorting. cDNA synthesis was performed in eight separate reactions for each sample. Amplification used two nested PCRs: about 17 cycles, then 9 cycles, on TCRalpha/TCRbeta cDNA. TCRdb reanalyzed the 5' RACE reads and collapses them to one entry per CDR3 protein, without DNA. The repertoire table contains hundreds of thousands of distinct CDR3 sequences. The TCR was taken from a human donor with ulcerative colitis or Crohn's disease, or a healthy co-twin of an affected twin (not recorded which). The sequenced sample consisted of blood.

The CDR3: CASSYSGSGGYEQYF. The chain carries TRBV6-2 or TRBV6-3 and TRBJ2-7; the TRBD2 assignment by TCRdb is unverifiable without DNA. This CDR3 has 15 residues. Germline V gives CDR1 MNHEY, CDR2 SVGEGT.